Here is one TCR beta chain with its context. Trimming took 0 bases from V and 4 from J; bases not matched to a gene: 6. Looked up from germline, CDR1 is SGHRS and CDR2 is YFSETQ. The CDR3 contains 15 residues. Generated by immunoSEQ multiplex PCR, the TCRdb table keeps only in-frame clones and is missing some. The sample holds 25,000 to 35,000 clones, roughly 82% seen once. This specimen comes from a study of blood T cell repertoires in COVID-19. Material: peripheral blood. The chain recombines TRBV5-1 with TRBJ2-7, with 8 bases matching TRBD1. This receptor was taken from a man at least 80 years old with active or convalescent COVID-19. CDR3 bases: TGCGCCAGCAGCTTGGGGATTACAGGGGGATACGAGCAGTACTTC. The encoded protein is CASSLGITGGYEQYF.